The 10 T cell receptor beta chains listed next were all sequenced from one sample in a study of shared clonotypes between healthy human individuals. Sequenced by immunoSEQ multiplex PCR; TCRdb stores in-frame clones only, minus some. The sample lists fewer than 600,000 clones, around 79% occurring once. Material for sequencing was PBMCs. These receptors all come from a woman aged 40 to 55 in good health. Some clones in this sample may be carry-over from other donors' samples.

This chain joins TRBV7-9 and TRBJ2-2, with TRBD2 matching 10 bases. V lost 6 bases, J lost 8 bases, and 12 bases stayed unmatched. The CDR3 runs to 16 residues. CDR1 and CDR2 (germline): SEHNR, FQNEAQ (reference sequence). CDR3 amino acids: CASSFGGASGRGELFF. CDR3 in DNA: TGTGCCAGCAGTTTCGGAGGGGCTAGCGGGAGAGGGGAGCTGTTTTTT.

With respect to this clone: The junction departs from germline at one end; a sequencing error may be responsible. The chain has TRBV4-3 and TRBJ1-2; D is possibly TRBD1 (5 bases). Germline V gene data show CDR1 as LGHNA and CDR2 as YSLEER. The CDR3 contains 15 residues. DNA for the CDR3: TGCGCCGGCAGCCGGGACGAAGGGTCTTACTATGGCTACACCTTC. It encodes CAGSRDEGSYYGYTF.

Here the CDR3 DNA reads TGTGCCAGCAGCCCGAGGTTAGCGGGCGCCACGAACACCGGGGAGCTGTTTTTT. Translated, it gives CASSPRLAGATNTGELFF. The V and J genes are TRBV5-5 and TRBJ2-2, with 7 bases identical to TRBD2. This CDR3 spans 18 amino acids. Trimming at V came to 4 bases and at J to 0 bases, leaving 12 bases not matched to a gene. Germline CDR1 is SGHKS and CDR2 is YYEKEE (reference sequence).

Only one count was recorded for this clone. The chain links TRBV9 to TRBJ2-7; D gene unclear. The V and J ends lost 0 bases and 0 bases respectively, with 16 bases between them. Germline CDR1 reads SGDLS; CDR2 reads YYNGEE. The CDR3 has 17 residues. Written as DNA, the CDR3 is TGTGCCAGCAGCGTAGGACCTTCAGGTAGAAACTCCTACGAGCAGTACTTC. It codes for CASSVGPSGRNSYEQYF.

The chain employs TRBV6-5 and TRBJ2-3; D is ambiguous. V was clipped by 6 bases and J by 2 bases, with 6 bases between them. Germline V gene sequence: CDR1 MNHEY, CDR2 SVGAGI. The CDR3 spans 12 residues. The CDR3 reads CASSQTTDTQYF. The CDR3 nucleotides read TGTGCCAGCAGCCAGACCACAGATACGCAGTATTTT.

J is TRBJ1-3 and V is TRBV7-8; no firm D call. Looked up from germline, CDR1 is SGHVS and CDR2 is FQNEAQ. V shed 5 bases and J shed 0 bases, with 14 bases lying between them. CDR3 length: 16 residues. The CDR3 DNA reads TGTGCCAGCAGCCCTCGGACGGTCCACTCTGGAAACACCATATATTTT. Its protein is CASSPRTVHSGNTIYF.

CDR3 protein: CASSLEGDWGGVRPMLTYEQYF. The CDR3 DNA reads TGTGCCAGCAGCTTAGAAGGCGATTGGGGGGGCGTCCGTCCGATGTTAACCTACGAGCAGTACTTC. The chain combines TRBV7-8 with TRBJ2-7, with D possibly TRBD2 on 7 matching bases. The CDR3 length is 22 residues. The germline gives CDR1 SGHVS, CDR2 FQNEAQ. Trimming took 1 base from V and 2 from J, leaving 33 bases between them.

V and J are TRBV7-6 and TRBJ2-7; 9 nucleotides match TRBD1. CDR1 is SGHVS, CDR2 FNYEAQ, per germline. V shed 3 bases and J 0 bases; nucleotides not matched to a gene: 24. The CDR3 is made up of 22 amino acids. The CDR3 sequence is CASSLFPGQGQGPQFGSYEQYF. In nucleotides, the CDR3 is TGTGCCAGCAGCTTGTTCCCGGGACAGGGACAGGGCCCCCAGTTCGGCTCCTACGAGCAGTACTTC.

This chain links TRBV7-9 with TRBJ2-5; TRBD1 aligns across 8 bases. The better agreement between TRBJ2-7 and the DNA end casts doubt on the J call. The V gene's germline CDR1 is SEHNR and CDR2 FQNEAQ (reference sequence). The CDR3 extends over 16 amino acids. The CDR3 region is CASSSETPGGKYEQYF. CDR3 nucleotide sequence: TGTGCCAGCAGCTCCGAGACCCCAGGGGGCAAGTACGAGCAGTACTTC.

V gene TRBV5-4 combines with J gene TRBJ2-7, with 11 bases fitting TRBD1. Germline V lookup: CDR1 SGHNT, CDR2 YYREEE (reference sequence). The J segment lost 6 bases and the V segment lost 0 bases, leaving 5 bases of the junction unmatched. This CDR3 comprises 15 residues. The CDR3 region is CASSLGDRGYLEQYF. The CDR3 DNA follows: TGTGCCAGCAGCTTGGGGGACAGGGGGTATCTCGAGCAGTACTTC. Using reference TRBV5-4 and TRBJ2-7 for the parts outside the CDR3, the full variable domain is ETGVTQSPTHLIKTRGQQVTLRCSSQSGHNTVSWYQQALGQGPQFIFQYYREEENGRGNFPPRFSGLQFPNYSSELNVNALELDDSALYLCASSLGDRGYLEQYFGPGTRLTVT.